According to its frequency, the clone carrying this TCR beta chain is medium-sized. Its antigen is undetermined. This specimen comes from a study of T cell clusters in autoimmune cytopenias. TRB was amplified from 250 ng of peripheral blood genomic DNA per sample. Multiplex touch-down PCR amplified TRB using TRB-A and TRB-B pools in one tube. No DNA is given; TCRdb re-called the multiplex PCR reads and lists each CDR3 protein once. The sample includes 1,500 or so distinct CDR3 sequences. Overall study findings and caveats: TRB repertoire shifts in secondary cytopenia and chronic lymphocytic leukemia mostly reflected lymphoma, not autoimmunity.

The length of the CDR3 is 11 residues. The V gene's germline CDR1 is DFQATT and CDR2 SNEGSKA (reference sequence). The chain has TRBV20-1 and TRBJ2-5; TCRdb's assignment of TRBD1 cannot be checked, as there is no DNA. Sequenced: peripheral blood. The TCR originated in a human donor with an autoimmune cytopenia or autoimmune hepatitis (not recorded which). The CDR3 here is CSASLQGVGYF.